Ten or more counts support the clone carrying this T cell receptor (beta chain). This record belongs to a study of T-cell memory formation after mild COVID-19. MiXCR, run by TCRdb on the 5' RACE reads, gives a single entry per CDR3 protein. Counted here are about 350,000 distinct CDR3 sequences, 12% to 15% occurring once; the ten biggest clones make up about a fifth. The CDR3 is made up of 13 amino acids. Germline lookup yields CDR1 SGHRS and CDR2 YFSETQ. With 7 bases clipped from V and 8 bases from J, the junction kept 10 bases outside the gene matches. Material for sequencing was PBMCs or a T cell subset sorted from them (not recorded which). The chain employs TRBV5-1 and TRBJ1-1, with 8 nucleotides matching TRBD1. The sequence came from a man between 18 and 35 years old who had mild COVID-19 (a few samples of this study predate the infection). Cell type and time point are not known. For the CDR3, the DNA is TGCGCCAGCGTATACGACCAGGGGGCGGAAGCTTTCTTT. Its translation is CASVYDQGAEAFF.